The 5 T cell receptor beta chains in this list originate from one sample, sequenced in a study of cytomegalovirus exposure and HLA in healthy donors. PCR amplification relied on 60 Vbeta primers (plus 13 Jbeta primers). Generated by immunoSEQ multiplex PCR, the TCRdb table keeps only in-frame clones and is missing some. The profile shows approximately 140,000 clones, roughly 88% of them singletons. Sequencing input: PBMCs. All receptors come from a boy between 10 and 17 years old in good health and CMV-seronegative.

CDR3 in DNA: TGTGCCAGCAGCTCTTGGGGACAGGGTAGCAATCAGCCCCAGCATTTT. Translation gives CASSSWGQGSNQPQHF. The V and J genes are TRBV5-8 and TRBJ1-5; 9 nucleotides line up with TRBD1. The CDR3 spans 16 residues. With 3 bases clipped from V and 0 bases from J, the junction kept 4 bases outside the gene matches. Germline values: CDR1 SGHTS, CDR2 YDEGEE.

The CDR3 region has the DNA TGTGCCAGCAGTGACTCTAGCCAAAAGGGACTAAAGGATACGCAGTATTTT. Translating it yields CASSDSSQKGLKDTQYF. The chain joins TRBV5-4 to TRBJ2-3, with 7 bases aligning to TRBD2. V lost 5 bases and J lost 6; bases outside the gene matches: 18. CDR1 is SGHNT, CDR2 YYREEE, per germline (reference sequence). CDR3 length: 17 amino acids.

This clone was observed a single time. V is TRBV30 and J is TRBJ1-6; a weak D match, TRBD1 (5 bases). Germline V gene data show CDR1 as GTSNPN and CDR2 as SVGIG (reference sequence). CDR3 length: 13 residues. Trimming stripped 4 bases from V and 7 bases from J, with 11 bases between. The CDR3 here is CAWMGTSNSPLHF. Here the CDR3 DNA reads TGTGCCTGGATGGGGACTTCAAATTCACCCCTCCACTTT.

The gene calls are TRBV5-4 and TRBJ1-2; D gene ambiguous. Trimming removed 4 bases from V and 3 bases from J, with 13 bases in between. Germline CDR1 SGHNT, CDR2 YYREEE (reference sequence). This CDR3 region has 14 residues. The CDR3 DNA sequence: TGTGCCAGCAGCCAGACATCATTTGACTATGGCTACACCTTC. Amino acid sequence: CASSQTSFDYGYTF.

The chain links TRBV21-1 to TRBJ1-2; TRBD1, the table's D call, was not compared with the DNA. TRBV21-1 constitutes a pseudogene. The CDR3 spans 11 residues. Written as DNA, the CDR3 is TGTGCCAGCAGCAACCGGGTGGGACAAACATTC. This encodes CASSNRVGQTF.